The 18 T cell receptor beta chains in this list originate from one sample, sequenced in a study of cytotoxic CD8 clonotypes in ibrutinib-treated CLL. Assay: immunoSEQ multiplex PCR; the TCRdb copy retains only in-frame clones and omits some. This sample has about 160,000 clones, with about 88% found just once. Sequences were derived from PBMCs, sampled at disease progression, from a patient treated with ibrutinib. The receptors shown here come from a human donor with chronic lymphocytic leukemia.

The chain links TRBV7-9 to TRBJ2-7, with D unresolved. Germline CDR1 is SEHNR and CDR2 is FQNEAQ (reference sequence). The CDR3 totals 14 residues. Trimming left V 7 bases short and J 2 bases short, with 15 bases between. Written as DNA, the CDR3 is TGTGCCAGCACCCGTGACGCCATTACCTACGAGCAGTACTTC. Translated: CASTRDAITYEQYF.

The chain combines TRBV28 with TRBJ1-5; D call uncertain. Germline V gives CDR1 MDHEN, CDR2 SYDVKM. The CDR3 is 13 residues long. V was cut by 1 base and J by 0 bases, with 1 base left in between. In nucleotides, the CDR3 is TGTGCCAGCAGTTTATTTAGCAATCAGCCCCAGCATTTT. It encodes CASSLFSNQPQHF.

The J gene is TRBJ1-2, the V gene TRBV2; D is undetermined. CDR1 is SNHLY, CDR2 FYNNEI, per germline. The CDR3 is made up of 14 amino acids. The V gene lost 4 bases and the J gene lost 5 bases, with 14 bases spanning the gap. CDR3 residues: CASSVAAREYGYTF. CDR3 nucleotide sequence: TGTGCCAGCAGTGTAGCCGCAAGGGAGTATGGCTACACCTTC.

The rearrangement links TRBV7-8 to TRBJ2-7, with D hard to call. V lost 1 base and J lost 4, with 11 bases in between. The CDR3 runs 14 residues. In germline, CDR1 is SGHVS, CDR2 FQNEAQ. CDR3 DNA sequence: TGTGCCAGCAGCTTAGTAACCGAATCTTACGAGCAGTACTTC. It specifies CASSLVTESYEQYF.

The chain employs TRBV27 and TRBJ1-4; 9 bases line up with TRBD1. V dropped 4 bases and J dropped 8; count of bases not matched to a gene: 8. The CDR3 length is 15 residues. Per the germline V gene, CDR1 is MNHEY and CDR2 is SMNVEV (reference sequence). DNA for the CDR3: TGTGCCAGCAGTTCCACAGGGGGCAGTTACGAAAAACTGTTTTTT. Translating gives CASSSTGGSYEKLFF.

The CDR3: CASTGAGQQPQHF. The CDR3 DNA is TGTGCCAGCACCGGGGCAGGGCAACAGCCCCAGCATTTT. The V and J genes are TRBV2 and TRBJ1-5; perhaps TRBD1 as D (5 bases). This CDR3 spans 13 amino acids. V lost 7 bases and J lost 7, with 14 bases in between. Germline CDR1 is SNHLY and CDR2 is FYNNEI.

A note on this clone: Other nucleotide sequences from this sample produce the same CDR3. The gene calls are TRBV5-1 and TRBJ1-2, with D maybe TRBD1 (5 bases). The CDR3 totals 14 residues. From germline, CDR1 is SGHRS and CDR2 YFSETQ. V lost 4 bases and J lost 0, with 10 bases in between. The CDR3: CASSPDRANYGYTF. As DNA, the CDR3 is TGCGCCAGCAGCCCCGACAGAGCTAACTATGGCTACACCTTC.

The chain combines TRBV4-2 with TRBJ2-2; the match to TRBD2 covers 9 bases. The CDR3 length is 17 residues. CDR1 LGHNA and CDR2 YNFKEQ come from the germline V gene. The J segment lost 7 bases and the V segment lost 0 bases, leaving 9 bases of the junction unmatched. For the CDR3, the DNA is TGTGCCAGCAGCCAAGATACGGCGGGAGGGCCCAGCGGGGAGCTGTTTTTT. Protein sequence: CASSQDTAGGPSGELFF.

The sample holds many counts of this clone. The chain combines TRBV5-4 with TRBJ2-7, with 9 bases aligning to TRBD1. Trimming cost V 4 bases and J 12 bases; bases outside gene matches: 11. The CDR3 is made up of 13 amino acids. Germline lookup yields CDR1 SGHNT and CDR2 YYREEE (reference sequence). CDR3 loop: CASSLSGQGFAYF. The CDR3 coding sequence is TGTGCCAGCAGCCTTTCGGGACAGGGTTTCGCGTACTTC.

The CDR3 region has the DNA TGTGCCAGCAGCCCAGAGTTCACTGAAGCTTTCTTT. Translating gives CASSPEFTEAFF. The genes are TRBV7-2 and TRBJ1-1, with D unclear. CDR3 length: 12 amino acids. Germline V gives CDR1 SGHTA, CDR2 FQGNSA. The V end was cut by 5 bases, the J end by 4 bases, with 8 bases between.

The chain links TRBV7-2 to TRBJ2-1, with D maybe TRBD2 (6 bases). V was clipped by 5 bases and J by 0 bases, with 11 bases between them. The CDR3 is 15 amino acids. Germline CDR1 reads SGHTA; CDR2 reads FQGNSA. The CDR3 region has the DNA TGTGCCAGCAGCCTCGGGAGACCCTCCTACAATGAGCAGTTCTTC. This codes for CASSLGRPSYNEQFF.

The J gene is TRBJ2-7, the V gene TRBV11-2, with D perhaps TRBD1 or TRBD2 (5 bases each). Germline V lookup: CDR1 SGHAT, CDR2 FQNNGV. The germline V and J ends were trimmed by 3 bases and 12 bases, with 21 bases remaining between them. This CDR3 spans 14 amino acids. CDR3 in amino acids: CASSFSSGWDATYF. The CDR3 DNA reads TGTGCCAGCAGCTTTTCATCAGGGTGGGACGCGACGTACTTC.

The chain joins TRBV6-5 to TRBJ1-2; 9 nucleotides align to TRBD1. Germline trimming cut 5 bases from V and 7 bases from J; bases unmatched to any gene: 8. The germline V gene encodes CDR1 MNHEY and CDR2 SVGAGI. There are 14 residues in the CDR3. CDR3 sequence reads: CASSLRQGQGGYTF. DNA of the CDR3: TGTGCCAGCAGTCTACGACAGGGACAGGGTGGCTACACCTTC.

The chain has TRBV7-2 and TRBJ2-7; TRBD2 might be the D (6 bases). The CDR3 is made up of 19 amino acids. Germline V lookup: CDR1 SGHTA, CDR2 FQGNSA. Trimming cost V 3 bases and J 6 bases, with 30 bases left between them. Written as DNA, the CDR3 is TGTGCCAGCAGCTTTAATCTCAATCGTAGGTGGCCGGGACTCCTCGAGCAGTACTTC. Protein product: CASSFNLNRRWPGLLEQYF.

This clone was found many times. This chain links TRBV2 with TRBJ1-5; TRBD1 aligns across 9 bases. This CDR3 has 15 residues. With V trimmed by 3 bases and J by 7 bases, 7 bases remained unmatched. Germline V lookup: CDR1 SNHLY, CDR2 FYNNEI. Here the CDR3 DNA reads TGTGCCAGCAGTGAGACAGGGGGGAGTAGACAGCCCCAGCATTTT. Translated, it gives CASSETGGSRQPQHF.

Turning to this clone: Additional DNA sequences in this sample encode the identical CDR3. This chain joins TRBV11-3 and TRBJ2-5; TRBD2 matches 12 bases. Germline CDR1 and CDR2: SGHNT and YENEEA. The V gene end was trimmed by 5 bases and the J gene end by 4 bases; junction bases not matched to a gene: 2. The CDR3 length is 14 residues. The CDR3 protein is CASSLAGGRETQYF. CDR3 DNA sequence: TGTGCCAGCAGCCTAGCGGGAGGGCGAGAGACCCAGTACTTC.

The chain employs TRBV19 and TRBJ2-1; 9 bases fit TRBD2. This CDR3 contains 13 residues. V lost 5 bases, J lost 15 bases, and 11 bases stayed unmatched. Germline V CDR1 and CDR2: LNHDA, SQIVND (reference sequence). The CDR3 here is CASSPTSGGSRFF. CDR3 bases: TGTGCCAGTAGTCCGACTAGCGGCGGGAGTAGGTTCTTC. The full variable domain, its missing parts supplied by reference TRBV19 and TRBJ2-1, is DGGITQSPKYLFRKEGQNVTLSCEQNLNHDAMYWYRQDPGQGLRLIYYSQIVNDFQKGDIAEGYSVSREKKESFPLTVTSAQKNPTAFYLCASSPTSGGSRFFGPGTRLTVL.

The DNA of the CDR3 is TGCGCCAGCAGCCAAGAGGGGGACACCTACTACGAGCAGTACTTC. This gives the protein CASSQEGDTYYEQYF. The chain combines TRBV4-3 with TRBJ2-7, with D possibly matching TRBD1 (6 bases). The CDR3 is made up of 15 amino acids. CDR1 is LGHNA, CDR2 YSLEER, per germline. Trimming removed 0 bases from V and 3 bases from J, with 12 bases in between.